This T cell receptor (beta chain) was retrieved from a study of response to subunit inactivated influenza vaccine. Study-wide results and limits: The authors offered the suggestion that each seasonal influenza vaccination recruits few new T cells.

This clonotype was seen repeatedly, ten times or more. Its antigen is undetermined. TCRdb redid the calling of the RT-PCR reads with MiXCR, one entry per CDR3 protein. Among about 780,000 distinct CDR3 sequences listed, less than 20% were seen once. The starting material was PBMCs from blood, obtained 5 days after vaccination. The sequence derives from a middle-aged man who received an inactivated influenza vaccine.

The CDR3 protein is CSVGIGAKNIQYF. The CDR3 DNA is TGCAGCGTTGGAATCGGAGCCAAAAACATTCAGTACTTC. The chain couples TRBV29-1 to TRBJ2-4; the D is unclear. This CDR3 is built from 13 residues. The germline V gene has CDR1 SQVTM and CDR2 ANQGSEA. Between the trimmed V and J ends, which lost 4 bases and 0 bases, there was a span of 7 bases.